This entry is about one TCR beta chain. In the source study's methods: Cell counts per sample came from amplifying reference gene primers. Sequencing was performed with immunoSEQ multiplex PCR; in TCRdb, only in-frame clones are kept and a portion is missing. V and J calls and clone size are those listed in that table; D and trimming were worked out from the DNA. Here the sample spans 60,000 to 85,000 clones, roughly nine tenths being singletons. This entry comes from a study of blood T cell repertoires in COVID-19. The wider study: Acute and convalescent COVID-19 samples came from the United States, Italy and Spain.

The CDR3 is 17 amino acids. CDR1 MNHEY and CDR2 SMNVEV come from the germline V gene (reference sequence). Losses at the gene ends were 6 bases for V and 1 base for J; bases not matched to a gene: 9. V usage is TRBV27 and J usage is TRBJ2-1; TRBD2 aligns across 10 bases. The receptor was derived from a woman between 45 and 65 years old with active COVID-19. Sequencing input: peripheral blood. This CDR3 reads CASSLGLAKGSYNEQFF. CDR3 DNA sequence: TGTGCCAGCAGCCTGGGACTAGCGAAAGGGTCCTACAATGAGCAGTTCTTC.